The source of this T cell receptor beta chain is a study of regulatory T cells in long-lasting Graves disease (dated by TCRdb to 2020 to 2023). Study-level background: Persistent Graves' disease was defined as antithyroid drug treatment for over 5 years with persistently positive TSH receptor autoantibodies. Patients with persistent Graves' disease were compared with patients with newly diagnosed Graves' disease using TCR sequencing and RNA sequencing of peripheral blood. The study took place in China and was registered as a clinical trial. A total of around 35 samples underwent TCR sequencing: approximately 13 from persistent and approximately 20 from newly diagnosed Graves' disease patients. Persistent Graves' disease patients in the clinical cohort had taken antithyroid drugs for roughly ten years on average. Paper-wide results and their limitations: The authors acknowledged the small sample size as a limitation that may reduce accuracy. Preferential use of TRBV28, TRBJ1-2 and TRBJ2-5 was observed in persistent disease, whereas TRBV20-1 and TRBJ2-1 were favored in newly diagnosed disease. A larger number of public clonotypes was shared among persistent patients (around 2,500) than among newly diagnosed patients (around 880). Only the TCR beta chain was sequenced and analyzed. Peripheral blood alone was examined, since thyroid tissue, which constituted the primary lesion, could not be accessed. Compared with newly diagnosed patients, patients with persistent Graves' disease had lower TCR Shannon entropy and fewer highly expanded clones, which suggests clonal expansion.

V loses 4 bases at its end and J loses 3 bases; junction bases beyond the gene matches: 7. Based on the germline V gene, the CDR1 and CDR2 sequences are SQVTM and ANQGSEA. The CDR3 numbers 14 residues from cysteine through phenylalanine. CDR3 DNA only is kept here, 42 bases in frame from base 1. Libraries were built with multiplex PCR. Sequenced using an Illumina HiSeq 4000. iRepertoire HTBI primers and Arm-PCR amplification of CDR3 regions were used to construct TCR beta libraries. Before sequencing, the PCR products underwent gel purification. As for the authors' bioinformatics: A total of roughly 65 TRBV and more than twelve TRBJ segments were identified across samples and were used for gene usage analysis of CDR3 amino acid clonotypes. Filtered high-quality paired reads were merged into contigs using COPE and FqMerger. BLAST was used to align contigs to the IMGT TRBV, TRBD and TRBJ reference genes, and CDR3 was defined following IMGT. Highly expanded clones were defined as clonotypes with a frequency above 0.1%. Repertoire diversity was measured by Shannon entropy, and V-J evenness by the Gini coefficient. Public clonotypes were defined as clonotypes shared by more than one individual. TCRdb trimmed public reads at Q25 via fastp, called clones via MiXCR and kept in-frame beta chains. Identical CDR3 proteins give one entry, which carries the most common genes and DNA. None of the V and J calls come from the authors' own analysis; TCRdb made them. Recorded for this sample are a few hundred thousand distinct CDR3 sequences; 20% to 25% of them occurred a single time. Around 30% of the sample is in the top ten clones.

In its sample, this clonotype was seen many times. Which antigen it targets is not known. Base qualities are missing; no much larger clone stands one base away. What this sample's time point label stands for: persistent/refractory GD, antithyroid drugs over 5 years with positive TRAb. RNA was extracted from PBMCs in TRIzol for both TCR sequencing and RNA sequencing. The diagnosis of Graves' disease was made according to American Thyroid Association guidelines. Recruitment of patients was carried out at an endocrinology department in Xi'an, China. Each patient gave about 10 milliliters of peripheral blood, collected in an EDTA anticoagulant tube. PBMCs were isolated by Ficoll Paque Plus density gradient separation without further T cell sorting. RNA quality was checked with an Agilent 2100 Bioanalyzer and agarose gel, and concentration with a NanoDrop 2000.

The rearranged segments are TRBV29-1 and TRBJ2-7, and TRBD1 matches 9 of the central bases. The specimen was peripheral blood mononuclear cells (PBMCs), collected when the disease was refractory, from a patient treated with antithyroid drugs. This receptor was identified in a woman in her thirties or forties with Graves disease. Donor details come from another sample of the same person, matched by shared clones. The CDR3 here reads CSVVGQGNVYEQYF. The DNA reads TGCAGCGTTGTGGGACAGGGAAATGTCTACGAGCAGTACTTC.